A selection of T cell receptor beta chains follows, all from one sample in a study of T cell responses to AZD1222 COVID-19 vaccine. TCRdb keeps only in-frame clones here, not all; method: immunoSEQ multiplex PCR. The data show more than 150,000 clones, 85% to 95% seen once. Sequences were derived from peripheral blood, sampled 28 days after the second AZD1222 dose. The source of these receptors is an adult who received the AZD1222 COVID-19 vaccine. Both conserved end residues are part of each CDR3. Fields, in order: clone size, V gene, D gene, J gene, CDR3 DNA, CDR3 protein. A D gene is named only where the DNA matches it firmly. Size is stated for part of the rows, as once, few or many counts, or as a class when the clone is expanded.

NA,TRBV12-3/TRBV12-4,NA,TRBJ2-3,TGTGCCAGCAATCTTAACCTTGGTGGTACGCAGTATTTT,CASNLNLGGTQYF
NA,TRBV5-6,NA,TRBJ1-2,TGTGCCAGCAGCTTGGCCGAAGGGGCGCGGGGCTACACCTTC,CASSLAEGARGYTF
NA,TRBV4-1,TRBD1,TRBJ1-5,TGCGCCAGCAGCCAAGCCAGGACAGGAAGGGATAATCAACCCCAGCATTTT,CASSQARTGRDNQPQHF
once,TRBV4-1,TRBD1,TRBJ1-2,TGCGCCAGCAGCCGAGATGGACAGGGGGCCAATGGCTACACCTTC,CASSRDGQGANGYTF
NA,TRBV30,NA,TRBJ1-1,TGTGCCTGGAGTGTCTCCGGGGTCACTGAAGCTTTCTTT,CAWSVSGVTEAFF
NA,TRBV30,NA,TRBJ2-7,TGTGCCTGGAGCGACGGACGGTCCTACGAGCAGTACTTC,CAWSDGRSYEQYF
NA,TRBV15,NA,TRBJ1-1,TGTGCCACCAGCAGAGATCGGCAACCGAACACTGAAGCTTTCTTT,CATSRDRQPNTEAFF
NA,TRBV5-1,TRBD1,TRBJ2-5,TGCGCCAGCAGAATCGGACAGGGGGCTGGAGAGACCCAGTACTTC,CASRIGQGAGETQYF
few,TRBV11-3,NA,TRBJ2-6,TGTGCCAGCAGCTTAGATTTCGGCAGCTCTGGGGCCAACGTCCTGACTTTC,CASSLDFGSSGANVLTF
NA,TRBV4-1,TRBD1,TRBJ1-3,TGCGCCAGCACTAAAGGACAGGCGAAGGACCCTGGAAACACCATATATTTT,CASTKGQAKDPGNTIYF
NA,TRBV6-6,TRBD2,TRBJ2-7,TGTGCCAGCACCGTAGCGGGACGTAAGACCGGGTACGAGCAGTACTTC,CASTVAGRKTGYEQYF
NA,TRBV9,NA,TRBJ1-1,TGTGCCAGCAGCCCAGCCCTCGGCCGATCGGGAGGAAATGAAGCTTTCTTT,CASSPALGRSGGNEAFF
NA,TRBV3-1/TRBV3-2,NA,TRBJ2-7,TGTGCCAGCAGCCGCACGGGAATTTCCTACGAGCAGTACTTC,CASSRTGISYEQYF
NA,TRBV25-1,NA,TRBJ2-1,TGTGCCAGCAGTGAATTTTCGGGCCTGAGCTCCTACAATGAGCAGTTCTTC,CASSEFSGLSSYNEQFF
NA,TRBV28,NA,TRBJ1-1,TGTGCCAGCAGTTTACGGGCCCATAAGGCTTTCTTT,CASSLRAHKAFF
once,TRBV7-9,NA,TRBJ1-6,TGTGCCAGCAGCATCAGGGTTGACTCACCCCTCCACTTT,CASSIRVDSPLHF
once,TRBV6-5,NA,TRBJ2-7,TGTGCCAGCAGTCTAGACAGGAGGCAATCCTACGAGCAGTACTTC,CASSLDRRQSYEQYF
NA,TRBV5-1,NA,TRBJ1-6,TGCGCCAGCAGCTTGGGTCACCGGGACAAGGGCAATTCACCCCTCCACTTT,CASSLGHRDKGNSPLHF
NA,TRBV7-2,NA,TRBJ2-2,TGTGCCAGCAGCTTAGGCGGGTCGAACACCGGGGAGCTGTTTTTT,CASSLGGSNTGELFF
NA,TRBV18,NA,TRBJ1-6,TGTGCCAGCTCACTGGAAATCGATTCACCCCTCCACTTT,CASSLEIDSPLHF
NA,TRBV5-6,TRBD1,TRBJ1-4,TGTGCCAGCAGCTTCACAGAGACAGGGGGCGGTGAAAAACTGTTTTTT,CASSFTETGGGEKLFF
NA,TRBV6-5,NA,TRBJ2-4,TGTGCCAGCAGTTACTCGCGCCCATGGGCCAAAAACATTCAGTACTTC,CASSYSRPWAKNIQYF
NA,TRBV5-1,NA,TRBJ2-7,TGCGCCAGCAGCGGAGGGACAGATCATACCTACGAGCAGTACTTC,CASSGGTDHTYEQYF
NA,TRBV29-1,TRBD1,TRBJ1-1,TGCAGCGTCCCATGGACAGGGGGCATCACTGAAGCTTTCTTT,CSVPWTGGITEAFF
NA,TRBV27,NA,TRBJ1-2,TGTGCCAGCAGTTGGGTGACTAAGATGGGCTATTATGGCTACACCTTC,CASSWVTKMGYYGYTF
NA,TRBV28,TRBD1,TRBJ1-2,TGTGCCAGCAGGGGGACAGGGGCCTTATATGGCTACACCTTC,CASRGTGALYGYTF
NA,TRBV2,NA,TRBJ1-5,TGTGCCAGCAGTCGGACAGTTAGCAATCAGCCCCAGCATTTT,CASSRTVSNQPQHF
NA,TRBV28,TRBD1,TRBJ1-5,TGTGCCAGCATAAGGATCAGGGGGCAATTGCAGCCCCAGCATTTT,CASIRIRGQLQPQHF
NA,TRBV13,TRBD2,TRBJ2-1,TGTGCCAGCAGCCAAGGGGCGCTAGCGGGAATTAGGTCCTACAATGAGCAGTTCTTC,CASSQGALAGIRSYNEQFF
NA,TRBV4-2,NA,TRBJ2-5,TGTGCCAGCAGCCAAGGAACCGGCGGCGACTTAGGCGAGACCCAGTACTTC,CASSQGTGGDLGETQYF
NA,TRBV7-8,TRBD1,TRBJ2-5,TGTGCCAGCAGCGACTCTGACAGGGTGGAAGAGACCCAGTACTTC,CASSDSDRVEETQYF
once,TRBV7-3,NA,TRBJ2-1,TGTGCCAGCAGCTTACAGGACCTCTCCGACAATGAGCAGTTCTTC,CASSLQDLSDNEQFF
NA,TRBV6-4,NA,TRBJ1-3,TGTGCCAGCAGTGAGATCGGCAGGGGACGTGGAAACACCATATATTTT,CASSEIGRGRGNTIYF
NA,TRBV18,NA,TRBJ2-7,TGTGCCAGCTCACCGGTCAGCGAGGGGGGCGAGCAGTACTTC,CASSPVSEGGEQYF
NA,TRBV19,NA,TRBJ1-1,TGTGCCAGTAGGATGCGCCCGACGGCTATGAACACTGAAGCTTTCTTT,CASRMRPTAMNTEAFF
NA,TRBV28,TRBD1,TRBJ1-2,TGTGCCAGCAGTTTCGTCAGGACAGGGGGTAGGGGAGATGGCTACACCTTC,CASSFVRTGGRGDGYTF
NA,TRBV5-1,NA,TRBJ1-4,TGCGCCAGCAGCGAGGATGGGCCCGGGCGGGAAAAACTGTTTTTT,CASSEDGPGREKLFF